This T cell receptor beta chain was recovered during a study of beta chain features in type 1 diabetes. Study-wide context: Under 110,000,000 sorted cells were examined across all samples.

Broader study findings: The question of HLA type influencing TCRB rearrangement was one that remained unresolved here.

There are a few counts of this clone. The target antigen is unknown. This CDR3 is built from 18 residues. Germline V gives CDR1 SGHTA, CDR2 FQGNSA. The ends lost 2 bases at V and 7 bases at J; junction bases unmatched: 15. Isolated RNA was reverse transcribed in full, so expressed TCRB transcripts were sequenced. Using immunoSEQ multiplex PCR, the repertoire was profiled, and TCRdb retains in-frame clones only, with some absent. The sample carries a few hundred thousand clones, about 15% recorded once. The specimen sequenced was central memory CD4+ T cells from blood. This chain connects TRBV7-2 to TRBJ2-1, with 9 positions matching TRBD2. The TCR was taken from a man aged 25 to 45 in good health. The CDR3 bases are TGTGCCAGCAGCTTATTCGCGGCTAGCGGGATTGGTGGGAATGAGCAGTTCTTC. Its translation: CASSLFAASGIGGNEQFF.